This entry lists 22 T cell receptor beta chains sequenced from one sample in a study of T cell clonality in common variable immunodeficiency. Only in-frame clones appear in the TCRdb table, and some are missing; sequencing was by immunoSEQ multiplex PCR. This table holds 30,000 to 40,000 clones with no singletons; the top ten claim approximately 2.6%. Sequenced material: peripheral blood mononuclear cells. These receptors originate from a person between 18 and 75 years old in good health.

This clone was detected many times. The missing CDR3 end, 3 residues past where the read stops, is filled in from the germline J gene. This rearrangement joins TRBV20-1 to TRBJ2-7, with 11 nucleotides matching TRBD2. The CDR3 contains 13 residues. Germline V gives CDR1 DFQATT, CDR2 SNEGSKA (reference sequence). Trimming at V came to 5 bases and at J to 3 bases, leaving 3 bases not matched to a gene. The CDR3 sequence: CSAYGTSGYEQYF. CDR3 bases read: TGCAGTGCTTACGGGACTAGCGGCTACGAG.

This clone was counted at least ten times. The CDR3 spells CASSQGSTNTGELFF. The CDR3 DNA, read in part, is TGTGCCAGCAGTCAGGGGAGTACGAACACCGGGGAG. This chain joins TRBV2 and TRBJ2-2, with a weak D call TRBD1 (6 bases). The missing CDR3 end, 3 residues past where the read stops, is filled in from the germline J gene. From germline, CDR1 is SNHLY and CDR2 FYNNEI. V was shortened by 5 bases and J by 0 bases, with 10 bases between the two germline ends. The CDR3 spans 15 residues.

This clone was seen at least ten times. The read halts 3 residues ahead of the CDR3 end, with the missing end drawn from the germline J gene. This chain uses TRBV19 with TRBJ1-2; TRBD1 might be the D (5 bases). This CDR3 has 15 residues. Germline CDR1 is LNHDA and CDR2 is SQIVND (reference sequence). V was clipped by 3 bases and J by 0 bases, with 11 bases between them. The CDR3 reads CASSILATANYGYTF. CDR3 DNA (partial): TGTGCCAGTAGTATTCTGGCGACAGCTAACTATGGC.

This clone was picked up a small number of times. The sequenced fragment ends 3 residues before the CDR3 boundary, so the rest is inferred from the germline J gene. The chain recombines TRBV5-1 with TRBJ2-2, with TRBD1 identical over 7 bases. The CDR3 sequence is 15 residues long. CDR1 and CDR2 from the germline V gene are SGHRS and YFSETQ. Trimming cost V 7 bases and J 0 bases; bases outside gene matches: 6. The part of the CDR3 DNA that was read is TGCGCCAGCGGCAAGACAGGGACGAACACCGGGGAG. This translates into CASGKTGTNTGE. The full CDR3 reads CASGKTGTNTGELFF. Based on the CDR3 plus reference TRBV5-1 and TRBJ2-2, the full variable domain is KAGVTQTPRYLIKTRGQQVTLSCSPISGHRSVSWYQQTPGQGLQFLFEYFSETQRNKGNFPGRFSGRQFSNSRSEMNVSTLELGDSALYLCASGKTGTNTGELFFGEGSRLTVL.

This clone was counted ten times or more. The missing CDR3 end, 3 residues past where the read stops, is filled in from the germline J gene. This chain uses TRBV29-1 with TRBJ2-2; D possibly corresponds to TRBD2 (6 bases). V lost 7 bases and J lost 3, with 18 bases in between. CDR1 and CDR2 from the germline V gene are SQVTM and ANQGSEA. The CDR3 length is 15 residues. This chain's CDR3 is CSAGGTYGDTGELFF. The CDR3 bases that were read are TGCAGCGCTGGGGGGACCTACGGGGACACCGGGGAG.

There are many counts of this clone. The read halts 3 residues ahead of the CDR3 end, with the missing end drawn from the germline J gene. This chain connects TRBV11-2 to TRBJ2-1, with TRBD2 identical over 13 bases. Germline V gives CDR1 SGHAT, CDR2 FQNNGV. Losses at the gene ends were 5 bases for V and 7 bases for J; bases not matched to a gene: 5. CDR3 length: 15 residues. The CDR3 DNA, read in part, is TGTGCCAGCAGCCCCGGACTAGCGGGAGAGAATGAG. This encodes CASSPGLAGENE. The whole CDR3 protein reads CASSPGLAGENEQFF.

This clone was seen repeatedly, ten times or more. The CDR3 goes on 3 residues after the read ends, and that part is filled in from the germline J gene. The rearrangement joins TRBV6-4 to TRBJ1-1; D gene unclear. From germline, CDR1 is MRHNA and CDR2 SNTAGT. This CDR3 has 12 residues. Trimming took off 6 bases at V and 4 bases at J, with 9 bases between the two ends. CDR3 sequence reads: CASSFRGTEAFF. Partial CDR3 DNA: TGTGCCAGCAGCTTCCGGGGCACTGAA.

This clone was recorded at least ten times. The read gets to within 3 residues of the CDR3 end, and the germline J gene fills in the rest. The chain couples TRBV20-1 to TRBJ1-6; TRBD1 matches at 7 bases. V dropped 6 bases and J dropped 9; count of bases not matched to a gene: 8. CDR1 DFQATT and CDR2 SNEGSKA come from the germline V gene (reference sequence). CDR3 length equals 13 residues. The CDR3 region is CSARDRLTSPLHF. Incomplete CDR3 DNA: TGCAGTGCCAGGGACAGACTGACTTCACCC.

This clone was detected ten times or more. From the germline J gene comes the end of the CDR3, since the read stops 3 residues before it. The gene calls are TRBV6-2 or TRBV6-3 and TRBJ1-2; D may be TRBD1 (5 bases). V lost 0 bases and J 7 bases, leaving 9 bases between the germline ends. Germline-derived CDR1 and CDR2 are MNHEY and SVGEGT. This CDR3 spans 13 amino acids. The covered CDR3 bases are TGTGCCAGCAGTTACTCTCAGGGTTCTGGC. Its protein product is CASSYSQGSG. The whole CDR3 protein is CASSYSQGSGYTF.

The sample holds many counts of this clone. The CDR3 loop reads CASSQGVAGAYEQYF. The covered CDR3 bases are TGCGCCAGCAGCCAAGGGGTAGCGGGAGCCTACGAG. The chain links TRBV4-1 to TRBJ2-7, with 9 bases aligning to TRBD2. The CDR3 end is not reached by the read, which stops 3 residues before it; the germline J gene fills it in. After removal of 1 base from V and 2 bases from J, the junction contained 3 bases not matched to a gene. The CDR3 is made up of 15 amino acids. Germline CDR1 is MGHRA and CDR2 is YSYEKL.

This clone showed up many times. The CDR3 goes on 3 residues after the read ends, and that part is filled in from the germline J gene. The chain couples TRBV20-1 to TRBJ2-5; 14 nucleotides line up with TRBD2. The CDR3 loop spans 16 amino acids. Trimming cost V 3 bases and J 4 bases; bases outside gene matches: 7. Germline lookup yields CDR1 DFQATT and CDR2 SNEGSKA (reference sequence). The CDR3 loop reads CSARVRGLAGAETQYF. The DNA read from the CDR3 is TGCAGTGCTAGGGTGCGGGGACTAGCGGGGGCAGAGACC.

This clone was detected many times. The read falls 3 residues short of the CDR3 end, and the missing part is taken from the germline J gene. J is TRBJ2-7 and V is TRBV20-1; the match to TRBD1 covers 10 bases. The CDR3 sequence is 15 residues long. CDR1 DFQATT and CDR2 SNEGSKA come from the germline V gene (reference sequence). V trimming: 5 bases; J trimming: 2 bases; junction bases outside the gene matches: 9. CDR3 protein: CSALRDRGPTYEQYF. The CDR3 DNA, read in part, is TGCAGTGCTTTAAGGGACAGGGGTCCAACCTACGAG.

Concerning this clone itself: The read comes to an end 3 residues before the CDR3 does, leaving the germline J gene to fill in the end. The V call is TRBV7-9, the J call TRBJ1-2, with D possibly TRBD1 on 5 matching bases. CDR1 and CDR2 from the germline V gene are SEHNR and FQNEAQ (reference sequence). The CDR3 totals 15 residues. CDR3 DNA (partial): TGTGCCAGCAGCCCGGAAGGGGTCCCCTCCTACGAC. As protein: CASSPEGVPSYD. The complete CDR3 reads CASSPEGVPSYDYTF.

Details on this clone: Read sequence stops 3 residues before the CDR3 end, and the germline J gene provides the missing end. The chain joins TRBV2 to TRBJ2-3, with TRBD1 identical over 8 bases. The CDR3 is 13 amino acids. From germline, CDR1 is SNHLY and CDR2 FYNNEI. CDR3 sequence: CASGGTGNQPQYF. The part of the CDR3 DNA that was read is TGTGCCAGCGGGGGGACAGGCAATCAGCCG.

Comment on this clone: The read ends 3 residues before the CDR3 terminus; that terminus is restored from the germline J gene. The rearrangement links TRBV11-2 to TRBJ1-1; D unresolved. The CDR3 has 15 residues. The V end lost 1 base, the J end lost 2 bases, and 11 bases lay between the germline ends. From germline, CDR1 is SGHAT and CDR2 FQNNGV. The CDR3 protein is CASSLGAPINTEAFF. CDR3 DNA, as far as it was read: TGTGCCAGCAGCTTAGGGGCACCGATCAACACTGAA.

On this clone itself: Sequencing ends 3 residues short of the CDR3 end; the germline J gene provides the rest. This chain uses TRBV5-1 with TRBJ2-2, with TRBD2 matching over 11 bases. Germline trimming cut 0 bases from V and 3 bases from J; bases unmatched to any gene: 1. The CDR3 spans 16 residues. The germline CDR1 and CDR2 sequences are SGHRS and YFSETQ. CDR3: CASSLGTSGYTGELFF. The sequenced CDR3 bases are TGCGCCAGCAGCTTGGGGACTAGCGGGTACACCGGGGAG.

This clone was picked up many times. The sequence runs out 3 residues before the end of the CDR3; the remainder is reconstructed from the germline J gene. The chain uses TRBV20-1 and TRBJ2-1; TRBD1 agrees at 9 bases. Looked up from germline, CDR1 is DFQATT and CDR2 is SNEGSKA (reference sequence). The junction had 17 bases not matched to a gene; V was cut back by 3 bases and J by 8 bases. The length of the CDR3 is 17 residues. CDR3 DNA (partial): TGCAGTGCTAGTATTATTGGACAGGGGATAGCTCCGGATGAG. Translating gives CSASIIGQGIAPDE. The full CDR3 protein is CSASIIGQGIAPDEQFF.

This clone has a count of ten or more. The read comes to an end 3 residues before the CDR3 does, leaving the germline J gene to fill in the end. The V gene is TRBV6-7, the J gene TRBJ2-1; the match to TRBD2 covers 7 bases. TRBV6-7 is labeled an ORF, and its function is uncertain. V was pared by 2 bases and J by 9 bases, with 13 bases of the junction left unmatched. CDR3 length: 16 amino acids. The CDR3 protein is CASSYASGLEYREQFF. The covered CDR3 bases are TGTGCCAGCAGTTACGCATCAGGACTAGAGTATCGTGAG.

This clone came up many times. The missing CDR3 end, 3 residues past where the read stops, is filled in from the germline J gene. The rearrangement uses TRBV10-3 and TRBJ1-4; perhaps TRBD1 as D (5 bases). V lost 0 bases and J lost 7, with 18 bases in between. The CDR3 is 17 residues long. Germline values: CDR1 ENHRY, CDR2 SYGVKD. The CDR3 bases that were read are TGTGCCATCAGTGAGTCGAAAGGTCGAGGGGTGGGTGAAAAA. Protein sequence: CAISESKGRGVGEK. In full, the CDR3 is CAISESKGRGVGEKLFF.

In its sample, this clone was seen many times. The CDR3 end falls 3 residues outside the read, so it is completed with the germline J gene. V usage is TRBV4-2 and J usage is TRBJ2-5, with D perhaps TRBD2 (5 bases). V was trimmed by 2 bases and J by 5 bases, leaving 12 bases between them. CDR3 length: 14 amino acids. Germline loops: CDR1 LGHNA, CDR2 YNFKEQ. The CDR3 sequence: CASSQSGVGETQYF. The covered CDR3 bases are TGTGCCAGCAGCCAATCCGGGGTTGGGGAGACC.

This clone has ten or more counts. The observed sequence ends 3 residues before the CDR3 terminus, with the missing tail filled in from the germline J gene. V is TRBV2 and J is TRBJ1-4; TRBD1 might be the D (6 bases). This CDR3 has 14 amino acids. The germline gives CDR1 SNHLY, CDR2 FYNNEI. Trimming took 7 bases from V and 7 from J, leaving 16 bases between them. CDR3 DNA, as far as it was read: TGTGCCAGCAACGAACAGGGCCCTAGTGAAAAA. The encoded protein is CASNEQGPSEK. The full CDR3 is CASNEQGPSEKLFF.

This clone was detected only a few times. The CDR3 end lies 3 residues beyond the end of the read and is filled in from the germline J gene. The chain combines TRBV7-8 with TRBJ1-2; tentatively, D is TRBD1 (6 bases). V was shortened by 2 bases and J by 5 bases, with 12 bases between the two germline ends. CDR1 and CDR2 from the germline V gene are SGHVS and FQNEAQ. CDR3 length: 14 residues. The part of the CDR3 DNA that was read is TGTGCCAGCAGCTTATCCGGACAGTTATATGGC. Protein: CASSLSGQLYG. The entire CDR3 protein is CASSLSGQLYGYTF.